This T cell receptor beta chain emerged from a study of blood T cell repertoires in COVID-19. Study-wide background: Acute-phase and convalescent COVID-19 samples originated in the United States, Italy and Spain. Sources were T cells, B-cell-depleted T cells, or PBMCs; the material itself was cDNA or gDNA.

Unmatched junction bases numbered 5, after V lost 1 base and J lost 2 bases. The germline CDR1 and CDR2 sequences are LGHNA and YNFKEQ. CDR3 size: 16 residues. Sequenced by immunoSEQ multiplex PCR; TCRdb stores in-frame clones only, minus some. The sample lists about 220,000 clones, approximately 80% occurring once. The V and J genes are TRBV4-2 and TRBJ2-1; 7 positions agree with TRBD2. Material for sequencing was peripheral blood. This receptor was identified in a woman aged 60-75 years who had recovered from COVID-19. The CDR3 DNA reads as TGTGCCAGCAGCCAAGGGGGCGGGGGAACCTACAATGAGCAGTTCTTC. Protein sequence: CASSQGGGGTYNEQFF.